The 6 T cell receptor beta chains below were found in one sample sequenced in a study of T cells in Graves' hyperthyroidism and ophthalmopathy. RNA transcripts were the template for amplifying TCR beta CDR3 regions. Using the HTBI primer set, a first-round RT-PCR was run on the TCR CDR3. MiXCR, applied by TCRdb to the multiplex PCR reads, yields one record per CDR3 protein. Found here are nearly 750,000 distinct CDR3 sequences, over 35% of them singletons; the top ten hold approximately 31%. The sequenced sample consisted of blood. Receptor source: a woman between 40 and 50 years old with Graves' hyperthyroidism.

Here the CDR3 DNA reads TGCAGCCTCGACACTGGCACAGATACGCAGTATTTT. Amino acids: CSLDTGTDTQYF. The chain employs TRBV29-1 and TRBJ2-3, with unresolved D. The V gene lost 8 bases and the J gene lost 1 base, with 10 bases spanning the gap. Germline assignment: CDR1 SQVTM and CDR2 ANQGSEA. The CDR3 is 12 amino acids.

Ten or more counts support this clonotype. The chain joins TRBV12-3 or TRBV12-4 to TRBJ1-2, with D perhaps matching TRBD1 (5 bases). Trimming pared 6 bases from V and 4 bases from J, leaving 15 bases between. The CDR3 contains 14 residues. Written as DNA, the CDR3 is TGTGCCAGCAGCTATAGCGGGGCAGGCTATGGCTACACCTTC. This gives the protein CASSYSGAGYGYTF.

This clonotype was seen just once. J is TRBJ2-5 and V is TRBV12-3 or TRBV12-4; D gene uncertain. The CDR3 length is 15 residues. Trimming took 2 bases from V and 3 from J, leaving 13 bases between them. The CDR3 reads CASSLRNREKETQYF. CDR3 sequence (DNA): TGTGCCAGCAGTTTAAGGAACAGAGAAAAAGAGACCCAGTACTTC.

This rearrangement joins TRBV20-1 to TRBJ1-1, with D unclear. Germline V CDR1 and CDR2: DFQATT, SNEGSKA (reference sequence). V gave up 5 bases and J gave up 9 bases, with 19 bases separating them. The CDR3 length is 13 residues. CDR3 loop: CSARRPGVRQAFF. The CDR3 DNA is TGCAGTGCTCGAAGACCCGGGGTCAGACAAGCTTTCTTT.

The chain uses TRBV19 and TRBJ2-7; 7 bases agree with TRBD1. The CDR3 runs to 17 residues. CDR1 is LNHDA and CDR2 is SQIVND in the germline V gene (reference sequence). V lost 2 bases, J lost 0 bases, and 10 bases stayed unmatched. The CDR3: CASSIRVTGVNSYEQYF. In DNA form, the CDR3 reads TGTGCCAGTAGTATAAGGGTAACAGGGGTGAACTCCTACGAGCAGTACTTC.

In the case of this clonotype: A much larger clone lies a single base off, so this may be a read error. The rearrangement joins TRBV6-4 to TRBJ2-6, with D maybe TRBD1 (5 bases). The CDR3 spans 15 residues. Germline CDR1 and CDR2: MRHNA and SNTAGT. The CDR3 sequence: CAGSLGASGANVLTF. The CDR3 nucleotides are TGTGCCGGCAGTTTAGGGGCCTCTGGGGCCAACGTCCTGACTTTC.